This T cell receptor beta chain was sequenced during a study of OX40 agonist ivuxolimab in advanced cancers. Study background: Patients received ivuxolimab, an intravenous treatment, every 2 weeks at 0.01 to 10 mg/kg. A diagnosis of hepatocellular carcinoma, melanoma, renal cell or head and neck cancer was present in dose-escalation patients. Study-level findings and limits: CD8+ T cells showed, on average, more clonal expansion than CD4+ cells.

Points on this clone: As yet, its antigen is unknown.

Data came from immunoSEQ multiplex PCR; TCRdb stores just in-frame clones and leaves some out. The sample lists 65,000 or so clones, roughly 89% occurring once. V gave up 1 base and J gave up 12 bases, with 12 bases separating them. The CDR3 runs to 12 residues. From germline, CDR1 is MDHEN and CDR2 SYDVKM. The source was CD4+ or CD8+ T cells sorted from blood, collected in a trial of the OX40 agonist ivuxolimab. This TCR was recovered from an adult with an advanced solid tumor such as melanoma, head and neck, liver or kidney cancer. The chain combines TRBV28 with TRBJ1-1, with D maybe TRBD1 (6 bases). The CDR3: CASSLSGAGSFF. The CDR3 DNA is TGTGCCAGCAGTTTATCGGGGGCGGGGTCTTTCTTT.